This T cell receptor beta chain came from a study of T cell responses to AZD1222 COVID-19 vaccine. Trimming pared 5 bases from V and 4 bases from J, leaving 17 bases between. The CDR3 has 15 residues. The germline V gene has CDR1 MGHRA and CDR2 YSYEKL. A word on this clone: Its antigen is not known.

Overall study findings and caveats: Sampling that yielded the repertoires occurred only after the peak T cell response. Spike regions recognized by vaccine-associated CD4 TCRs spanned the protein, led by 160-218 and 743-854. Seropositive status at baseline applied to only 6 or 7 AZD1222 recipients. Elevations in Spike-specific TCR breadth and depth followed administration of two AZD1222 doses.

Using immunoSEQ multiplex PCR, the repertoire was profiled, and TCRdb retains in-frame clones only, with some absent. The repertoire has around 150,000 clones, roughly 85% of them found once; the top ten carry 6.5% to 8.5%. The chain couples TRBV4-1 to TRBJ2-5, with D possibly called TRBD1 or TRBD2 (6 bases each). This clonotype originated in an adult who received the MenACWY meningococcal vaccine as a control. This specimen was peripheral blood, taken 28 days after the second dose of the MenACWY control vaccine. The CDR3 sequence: CASSAGTLGGETQYF. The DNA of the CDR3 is TGCGCCAGCAGCGCCGGGACACTCGGGGGAGAGACCCAGTACTTC.